These 16 T cell receptor beta chains came from one sample sequenced in a study of spatial heterogeneity in lung cancer (dated by TCRdb to about 2019). The time point label, read with the paper, signifies: blood at routine non-recurrence follow-up after resection. Whole RNA extracted from tumor and nontumor lung tissue, or from cryopreserved PBMC samples, was used for TCR sequencing without cell sorting. The library was produced with 5' RACE. Sequencing was performed on a NextSeq 500. TCRdb passed the public sequencing reads through fastp at Q25 and MiXCR, retaining productive beta sequences. Every entry covers one CDR3 protein and lists the most common genes and DNA from its rows. The sample data list 95,000 to 130,000 distinct CDR3 sequences, and 10% to 15% of these were observed just once. The ten largest make up 16% of the sample. Sequencing used PBMCs, obtained at follow-up. These receptors originate from a male donor with early-stage non-small cell lung cancer.

In its sample, this clonotype was seen a few times. V is TRBV11-3 and J is TRBJ2-4, with D possibly TRBD1 on 5 matching bases. Germline V gene lookup returns CDR1 SGHNT and CDR2 YENEEA. V dropped 2 bases and J dropped 5 bases, with 10 bases sitting between them. The CDR3 has 14 amino acids. The CDR3: CASSLSIQENIQYF. The CDR3 DNA follows: TGTGCCAGCAGCTTAAGTATACAGGAAAACATTCAGTACTTC.

The J gene is TRBJ2-3, the V gene TRBV30; 11 bases are shared with TRBD2. With 6 bases clipped from V and 5 bases from J, the junction kept 7 bases outside the gene matches. Germline values: CDR1 GTSNPN, CDR2 SVGIG (reference sequence). CDR3 size: 14 residues. The CDR3 sequence: CACISGGAQDTQYF. For the CDR3, the DNA is TGTGCCTGCATTAGCGGGGGGGCACAAGATACGCAGTATTTT.

The chain carries TRBV7-6 and TRBJ2-5; the match to TRBD1 covers 10 bases. Trimming removed 6 bases from V and 0 bases from J; junction bases left unmatched: 10. CDR1 SGHVS and CDR2 FNYEAQ come from the germline V gene. The CDR3 is 17 amino acids. CDR3 DNA sequence: TGTGCCAGCAGACCCAACCCGGGACAGGGGTACCAAGAGACCCAGTACTTC. Translating gives CASRPNPGQGYQETQYF. Filled out from reference TRBV7-6 and TRBJ2-5, the complete variable domain reads GAGVSQSPRYKVTKRGQDVALRCDPISGHVSLYWYRQALGQGPEFLTYFNYEAQQDKSGLPNDRFSAERPEGSISTLTIQRTEQRDSAMYRCASRPNPGQGYQETQYFGPGTRLLVL.

The chain is built from TRBV6-5 and TRBJ1-4; D gene ambiguous. Germline CDR1 is MNHEY and CDR2 is SVGAGI. The CDR3 extends over 14 amino acids. V was cut by 0 bases and J by 8 bases, with 10 bases left in between. CDR3 DNA sequence: TGTGCCAGCAGTTACTCGGCCAGCCGGGAAAAACTGTTTTTT. This translates into CASSYSASREKLFF.

Notes on this clonotype: This may stem from a read error, because a much larger clone lies one nucleotide away. This chain uses TRBV20-1 with TRBJ2-7, with 10 nucleotides matching TRBD1. The CDR3 has 13 amino acids. CDR1 is DFQATT and CDR2 is SNEGSKA in the germline V gene (reference sequence). The CDR3 DNA sequence: TGCGGTGCCGTCCGGGACAGGGGCTACGAGCAGTACTTC. Amino acid sequence: CGAVRDRGYEQYF.

This clonotype occurred a few times. The chain has TRBV6-5 and TRBJ1-5; TRBD1 is a possible D gene (6 bases). V was shortened by 4 bases and J by 2 bases, with 9 bases between the two germline ends. The germline V gene encodes CDR1 MNHEY and CDR2 SVGAGI. The CDR3 is 14 amino acids. CDR3 DNA sequence: TGTGCCAGCAGTTCCAGGGGAGGCAATCAGCCCCAGCATTTT. Encoded protein: CASSSRGGNQPQHF.

The chain carries TRBV4-1 and TRBJ2-1, with D uncertain. The V and J ends lost 1 base and 10 bases respectively, with 8 bases between them. Germline CDR1 MGHRA, CDR2 YSYEKL. The CDR3 is 12 residues long. The CDR3 sequence: CASSQGGFEQFF. CDR3 coding DNA: TGCGCCAGCAGCCAAGGGGGTTTCGAGCAGTTCTTC.

The chain employs TRBV4-1 and TRBJ1-5; no reliable D call. CDR3 length: 13 residues. Germline lookup yields CDR1 MGHRA and CDR2 YSYEKL. The V end lost 1 base, the J end lost 7 bases, and 8 bases lay between the germline ends. The CDR3 protein is CASSQVTGQPQHF. DNA of the CDR3: TGCGCCAGCAGCCAAGTCACCGGGCAGCCCCAGCATTTT.

In its sample, this clonotype was seen many times. The chain links TRBV5-1 to TRBJ2-4; D is undetermined. The CDR3 contains 13 residues. The germline V and J ends were trimmed by 1 base and 5 bases, with 7 bases remaining between them. Germline-derived CDR1 and CDR2 are SGHRS and YFSETQ. The CDR3 sequence is CASSLSRQNIQYF. In nucleotides, the CDR3 is TGCGCCAGCAGCTTGTCAAGACAAAACATTCAGTACTTC.

This clonotype was recorded at least ten times. The chain recombines TRBV13 with TRBJ2-5; D perhaps matches TRBD2 (7 bases). Trimming removed 4 bases at V and 7 bases at J, with 22 bases between. Germline assignment: CDR1 PRHDT and CDR2 FYEKMQ (reference sequence). The CDR3 sequence is 16 residues long. The CDR3 loop reads CASSSPRRGGPRTQYF. CDR3 nucleotide sequence: TGTGCCAGCAGCTCCCCGAGGAGGGGGGGGCCGAGGACCCAGTACTTC.

This clonotype was seen a few times. The chain recombines TRBV3-1 with TRBJ1-1; D may be TRBD1 (6 bases). Germline assignment: CDR1 LGHDT and CDR2 YNNKEL (reference sequence). The CDR3 extends over 15 amino acids. Trimming stripped 4 bases from V and 6 bases from J, with 18 bases between. The CDR3 DNA sequence: TGTGCCAGCAGCCCCGGTGGGGGCCGTGGCGCTGAAGCTTTCTTT. Translation: CASSPGGGRGAEAFF.

This clonotype has ten or more counts. V gene TRBV15 combines with J gene TRBJ1-1; 7 nucleotides align to TRBD1. The V segment lost 5 bases and the J segment 9 bases; nucleotides outside the gene matches: 12. The CDR3 has 14 residues. CDR1 is LNHNV and CDR2 is YYDKDF in the germline V gene (reference sequence). CDR3: CATSSRDSYVKAFF. The CDR3 DNA follows: TGTGCCACCAGCTCCCGGGACAGTTATGTTAAAGCTTTCTTT.

The chain couples TRBV11-1 to TRBJ1-1; D is perhaps TRBD1 (6 bases). The germline V gene encodes CDR1 SGHAT and CDR2 FQDESV (reference sequence). This CDR3 contains 14 residues. V lost 3 bases and J 1 base, leaving 9 bases between the germline ends. DNA of the CDR3: TGTGCCAGCAGCTTCACAGGGAGGAACACTGAAGCTTTCTTT. Amino acid sequence: CASSFTGRNTEAFF. The complete variable domain, with remaining parts taken from reference TRBV11-1 and TRBJ1-1, reads EAEVAQSPRYKITEKSQAVAFWCDPISGHATLYWYRQILGQGPELLVQFQDESVVDDSQLPKDRFSAERLKGVDSTLKIQPAELGDSAMYLCASSFTGRNTEAFFGQGTRLTVV.

This chain uses TRBV11-3 with TRBJ2-2, with 7 nucleotides matching TRBD1. The CDR3 extends over 16 amino acids. The germline CDR1 and CDR2 sequences are SGHNT and YENEEA. J was trimmed by 8 bases and V by 4 bases; bases with no gene match: 13. CDR3 region: CASSSTNSGQRGELFF. CDR3 coding DNA: TGTGCCAGCAGCTCGACCAACTCGGGACAGCGTGGGGAGCTGTTTTTT.

This chain joins TRBV20-1 and TRBJ1-1; D may be TRBD1 (5 bases). This CDR3 has 12 residues. CDR1 DFQATT and CDR2 SNEGSKA come from the germline V gene (reference sequence). V lost 8 bases to trimming and J lost 11 bases, with 21 bases between them. The CDR3 is CSQRQLGFRAFF. The CDR3 DNA follows: TGCAGTCAAAGACAGTTAGGGTTTCGGGCTTTCTTT.

This clonotype came up a few times. The J gene is TRBJ2-3, the V gene TRBV19; no firm D call. Germline CDR1 is LNHDA and CDR2 is SQIVND (reference sequence). The CDR3 spans 13 residues. V was clipped by 9 bases and J by 0 bases, with 10 bases between them. The CDR3 protein is CASRSSSTDTQYF. CDR3 bases: TGTGCCAGCCGGTCCTCAAGCACAGATACGCAGTATTTT.